The 27 T cell receptor beta chains below were found in one sample sequenced in a study of cytomegalovirus exposure and HLA in healthy donors. The PCR contained 60 Vbeta and 13 Jbeta primers. The assay was immunoSEQ multiplex PCR, and TCRdb's table has in-frame clones only and misses some. Seen in this sample are approximately 200,000 clones; the ten most common clones hold less than 0.9%. Sequenced input: PBMCs. The receptors derive from a boy aged 10-17 years in good health and CMV-seronegative.

The chain is built from TRBV19 and TRBJ1-2; D gene uncertain. This CDR3 has 12 amino acids. The ends were cut back, 5 bases at V and 10 bases at J, with 14 bases in the middle. Germline loops: CDR1 LNHDA, CDR2 SQIVND (reference sequence). The CDR3 protein is CASSPTKQLYTF. Here the CDR3 DNA reads TGTGCCAGTAGTCCGACTAAGCAGCTCTACACCTTC.

The gene calls are TRBV29-1 and TRBJ2-7, with a tentative D call TRBD2 (6 bases). The CDR3 totals 15 residues. The V end lost 5 bases, the J end lost 1 base, and 18 bases lay between the germline ends. Looked up from germline, CDR1 is SQVTM and CDR2 is ANQGSEA. Here the CDR3 DNA reads TGCAGCGTTTACGAAACCGGAGGGGAATCCTACGAGCAGTACTTC. It specifies CSVYETGGESYEQYF.

The rearrangement links TRBV7-2 to TRBJ1-1; TRBD1 aligns across 10 bases. The germline CDR1 and CDR2 sequences are SGHTA and FQGNSA. J lost 11 bases, V lost 1 base, and 7 bases had no gene match. The CDR3 covers 14 residues. CDR3: CASSLVTTGGEAFF. In nucleotides, the CDR3 is TGTGCCAGCAGCTTAGTGACGACAGGGGGCGAGGCTTTCTTT.

This chain connects TRBV10-3 to TRBJ2-2, with 8 bases matching TRBD1. CDR1 is ENHRY, CDR2 SYGVKD, per germline. V was pared by 6 bases and J by 4 bases, with 7 bases of the junction left unmatched. CDR3 length equals 15 residues. This CDR3 is CAIRTGQDFTGELFF. The CDR3 DNA is TGTGCCATCAGGACGGGACAGGACTTCACCGGGGAGCTGTTTTTT.

V usage is TRBV7-2 and J usage is TRBJ2-5; possible D gene TRBD1, 5 bases. V lost 4 bases and J lost 4, with 13 bases in between. The germline V gene encodes CDR1 SGHTA and CDR2 FQGNSA. CDR3 length: 14 amino acids. The CDR3 coding sequence is TGTGCCAGCAGCTCCCTTCAGGGCCGAGAGACCCAGTACTTC. It specifies CASSSLQGRETQYF.

V gene TRBV5-4 combines with J gene TRBJ2-3, with D unresolved. In germline, CDR1 is SGHNT, CDR2 YYREEE (reference sequence). The V end was cut by 0 bases, the J end by 4 bases, with 3 bases between. CDR3 length: 12 residues. CDR3 sequence reads: CASSLAPDTQYF. For the CDR3, the DNA is TGTGCCAGCAGCTTGGCTCCAGATACGCAGTATTTT.

This rearrangement joins TRBV12-5 to TRBJ2-3, with 8 bases that match TRBD1. CDR3 length equals 15 residues. The germline gives CDR1 LGHNT, CDR2 FRNRAP. V lost 7 bases and J lost 3; bases outside the gene matches: 9. The CDR3 spells CASASGGTRTDTQYF. DNA for the CDR3: TGTGCTAGTGCCTCAGGGGGCACACGTACAGATACGCAGTATTTT.

The chain uses TRBV7-3 and TRBJ2-4; 8 nucleotides match TRBD1. V lost 5 bases, J lost 1 base, and 19 bases stayed unmatched. The CDR3 extends over 20 amino acids. Looked up from germline, CDR1 is SGHTA and CDR2 is FQGTGA. CDR3 sequence (DNA): TGTGCCAGCAGCCCGAAACCCCGACAGGGGCGAGGAGTTGCCAAAAACATTCAGTACTTC. Translated: CASSPKPRQGRGVAKNIQYF.

The V and J genes are TRBV4-1 and TRBJ2-7, with 10 bases fitting TRBD1. The CDR3 loop spans 15 amino acids. From germline, CDR1 is MGHRA and CDR2 YSYEKL. J lost 3 bases, V lost 2 bases, and 4 bases had no gene match. The CDR3 spells CASSQRQGAYYEQYF. The CDR3 region has the DNA TGCGCCAGCAGCCAAAGACAGGGGGCTTACTACGAGCAGTACTTC.

J is TRBJ2-7 and V is TRBV28, with TRBD2 as a possible D gene (5 bases). The germline V and J ends were trimmed by 3 bases and 3 bases, with 15 bases remaining between them. Looked up from germline, CDR1 is MDHEN and CDR2 is SYDVKM. This CDR3 has 15 amino acids. The CDR3 DNA sequence: TGTGCCAGCAGTTTGAGCGGAAATAGCTTCTACGAGCAGTACTTC. Translating gives CASSLSGNSFYEQYF.

The chain combines TRBV5-1 with TRBJ2-1; D not resolved. The germline CDR1 and CDR2 sequences are SGHRS and YFSETQ. V lost 0 bases to trimming and J lost 6 bases, with 10 bases between them. The CDR3 sequence is 14 residues long. CDR3 residues: CASSLGATLNEQFF. The CDR3 nucleotides read TGCGCCAGCAGCTTGGGGGCCACGCTCAATGAGCAGTTCTTC.

The chain has TRBV11-2 and TRBJ2-4; D is possibly TRBD1 (5 bases). Trimming took 5 bases from V and 8 from J, leaving 13 bases between them. Per the germline V gene, CDR1 is SGHAT and CDR2 is FQNNGV. The CDR3 covers 13 residues. CDR3 DNA sequence: TGTGCCAGCAGCCCAAGCCTAGGGGACATTCAGTACTTC. Encoded protein: CASSPSLGDIQYF.

With regard to this clone: Relative to the germline gene, one junction end is altered; a read error may explain this. V and J are TRBV5-6 and TRBJ2-4, with TRBD1 identical over 11 bases. The germline gives CDR1 SGHDT, CDR2 YYEEEE. The CDR3 consists of 14 residues. CDR3 DNA sequence: TGTGTCAGCAGCTTGGGACAGGGGGGGGACATTCAGTACTTC. It translates to CVSSLGQGGDIQYF.

As DNA, the CDR3 is TGTGCCAGCAGCTCCGGTCCGGGCACTGAAGCTTTCTTT. Its translation is CASSSGPGTEAFF. This chain uses TRBV11-2 with TRBJ1-1; D is uncertain. The CDR3 totals 13 residues. V was pared by 4 bases and J by 4 bases, with 10 bases between. The V gene's germline CDR1 is SGHAT and CDR2 FQNNGV.

The V gene is TRBV7-2, the J gene TRBJ2-7; TRBD2 might be the D (6 bases). V gave up 7 bases and J gave up 4 bases, with 17 bases separating them. This CDR3 comprises 14 residues. The V gene's germline CDR1 is SGHTA and CDR2 FQGNSA. CDR3 bases: TGTGCCAGCACCCTTTGGGGGGACCCTTACGAGCAGTACTTC. Translating gives CASTLWGDPYEQYF.

This chain joins TRBV6-5 and TRBJ1-5; the D gene is possibly TRBD1 (6 bases). V lost 6 bases and J lost 6, with 15 bases in between. Germline V gene sequence: CDR1 MNHEY, CDR2 SVGAGI. This CDR3 is 14 amino acids long. The CDR3 DNA follows: TGTGCCAGCAGCCATCACAGGGATGGTCAGCCCCAGCATTTT. Its protein product is CASSHHRDGQPQHF.

V gene TRBV1 combines with J gene TRBJ2-1; no check of the table's D call, TRBD2, against the DNA was made. TRBV1 is recorded as a pseudogene. CDR3 size: 17 residues. The CDR3 DNA is TGCACCAGCAGCCACCGGACGGAGCGGGGGCAAGCCAATGAGCAGTTCTTC. Translated, it gives CTSSHRTERGQANEQFF.

The V gene is TRBV6-1, the J gene TRBJ2-5, with TRBD1 identical over 7 bases. The CDR3 extends over 14 amino acids. Germline V gene data show CDR1 as MNHNS and CDR2 as SASEGT. Trimming at V came to 6 bases and at J to 2 bases, leaving 6 bases not matched to a gene. In DNA, the CDR3 is TGTGCCAGCAGGGCGACAGGGCGTCAAGAGACCCAGTACTTC. Its protein product is CASRATGRQETQYF.

The chain uses TRBV29-1 and TRBJ2-1; TRBD2 might be the D (6 bases). CDR1 is SQVTM and CDR2 is ANQGSEA in the germline V gene. V shed 1 base and J shed 1 base, with 14 bases lying between them. The CDR3 runs 16 residues. The CDR3 loop reads CSVEGLAVASYNEQFF. The CDR3 coding sequence is TGCAGCGTTGAAGGATTAGCGGTTGCTTCCTACAATGAGCAGTTCTTC.

The rearrangement links TRBV30 to TRBJ1-1; D call uncertain. V was trimmed by 2 bases and J by 11 bases, leaving 15 bases between them. The CDR3 is 12 amino acids. Looked up from germline, CDR1 is GTSNPN and CDR2 is SVGIG (reference sequence). CDR3 in DNA: TGTGCCTGGAGTACAGAGATCGGTGGGGCTTTCTTT. Translating it yields CAWSTEIGGAFF.

This chain uses TRBV5-1 with TRBJ2-3; D possibly corresponds to TRBD1 (6 bases). Trimming removed 3 bases from V and 3 bases from J, with 11 bases in between. Germline V CDR1 and CDR2: SGHRS, YFSETQ. The CDR3 length is 14 residues. DNA for the CDR3: TGCGCCAGCAGCTACAGGGATTTGACAGATACGCAGTATTTT. Translating gives CASSYRDLTDTQYF. Looking up the rest from reference TRBV5-1 and TRBJ2-3 gives the full variable domain: KAGVTQTPRYLIKTRGQQVTLSCSPISGHRSVSWYQQTPGQGLQFLFEYFSETQRNKGNFPGRFSGRQFSNSRSEMNVSTLELGDSALYLCASSYRDLTDTQYFGPGTRLTVL.

V is TRBV5-1 and J is TRBJ2-5; D possibly corresponds to TRBD1 (6 bases). The V and J ends lost 4 bases and 2 bases respectively, with 9 bases between them. Germline assignment: CDR1 SGHRS and CDR2 YFSETQ. The CDR3 runs to 13 residues. This CDR3 reads CASSRDIQETQYF. CDR3 bases: TGCGCCAGCAGCCGGGACATACAAGAGACCCAGTACTTC. The full variable domain, rest sourced from reference TRBV5-1 and TRBJ2-5, is KAGVTQTPRYLIKTRGQQVTLSCSPISGHRSVSWYQQTPGQGLQFLFEYFSETQRNKGNFPGRFSGRQFSNSRSEMNVSTLELGDSALYLCASSRDIQETQYFGPGTRLLVL.

The chain joins TRBV5-1 to TRBJ2-1, with 10 bases lining up with TRBD2. Unmatched junction bases numbered 7, after V lost 0 bases and J lost 10 bases. The CDR3 is 15 amino acids. Germline CDR1 is SGHRS and CDR2 is YFSETQ. The CDR3 loop reads CASSLALAGAREQFF. CDR3 DNA: TGCGCCAGCAGCTTGGCTCTAGCGGGGGCCAGGGAGCAGTTCTTC.

The V gene is TRBV7-3, the J gene TRBJ2-2; TRBD1 might be the D (6 bases). V lost 0 bases and J lost 3, with 11 bases in between. Germline CDR1 SGHTA, CDR2 FQGTGA. This CDR3 comprises 16 residues. The CDR3 nucleotides are TGTGCCAGCAGCTTAACGGCAGCAGGGGACACCGGGGAGCTGTTTTTT. Its translation: CASSLTAAGDTGELFF.

The chain couples TRBV7-2 to TRBJ1-4; 8 bases agree with TRBD1. The CDR3 has 17 amino acids. Germline V gene lookup returns CDR1 SGHTA and CDR2 FQGNSA. V trimming: 4 bases; J trimming: 7 bases; junction bases outside the gene matches: 14. The CDR3 region has the DNA TGTGCCAGCAGCTCACCGGGCACAGGGGGTTGGCGTGAAAAACTGTTTTTT. This translates into CASSSPGTGGWREKLFF.

The chain carries TRBV15 and TRBJ1-1; TRBD1 agrees at 8 bases. The germline V gene has CDR1 LNHNV and CDR2 YYDKDF (reference sequence). The CDR3 extends over 15 amino acids. Trimming took 5 bases from V and 0 from J; bases not matched to a gene: 5. This chain's CDR3 is CATSATGGMNTEAFF. As DNA, the CDR3 is TGTGCCACCAGCGCCACAGGGGGGATGAACACTGAAGCTTTCTTT.

The V gene is TRBV25-1, the J gene TRBJ2-7, with TRBD1 identical over 7 bases. The CDR3 covers 15 residues. The trim removed 2 bases at V and 7 bases at J, leaving 11 bases unmatched. Germline V gene lookup returns CDR1 MGHDK and CDR2 SYGVNS. DNA of the CDR3: TGTGCCAGCAGTGAAAGGGGGCAGCCGTTCTTGGAGCAGTACTTC. It yields the protein CASSERGQPFLEQYF.